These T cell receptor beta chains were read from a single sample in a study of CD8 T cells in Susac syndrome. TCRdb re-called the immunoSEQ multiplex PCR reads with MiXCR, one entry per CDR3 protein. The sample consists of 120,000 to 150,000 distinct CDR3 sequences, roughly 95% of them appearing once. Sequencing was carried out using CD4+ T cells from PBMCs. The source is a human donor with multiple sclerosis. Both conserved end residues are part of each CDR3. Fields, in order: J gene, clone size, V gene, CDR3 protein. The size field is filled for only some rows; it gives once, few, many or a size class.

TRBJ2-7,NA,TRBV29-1,CSAGGYREYEQYF
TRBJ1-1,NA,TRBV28,CASSTYGTGNTEAFF
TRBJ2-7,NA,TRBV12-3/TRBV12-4,CASSSRTSGVYEQYF
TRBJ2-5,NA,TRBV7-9,CASSFTERETQYF
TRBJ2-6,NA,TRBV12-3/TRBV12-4,CASTLSRGSGANVLTF
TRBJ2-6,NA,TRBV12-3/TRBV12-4,CASSLGRGTAGANVLTF
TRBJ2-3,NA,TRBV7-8,CASSLEGFTGDTDTQYF
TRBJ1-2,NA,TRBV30,CAWSVYGNYGYTF
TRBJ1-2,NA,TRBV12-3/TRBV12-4,CASSLTELYGYTF
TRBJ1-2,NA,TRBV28,CASIGTGRSMGGYTF
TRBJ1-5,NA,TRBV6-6,CASSSTPREPQHF
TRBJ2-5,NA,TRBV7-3,CASSFSVQETQYF
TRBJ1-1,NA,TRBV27,CASSLSKGTEAFF
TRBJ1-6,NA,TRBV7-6,CASSGKGALNSPLHF
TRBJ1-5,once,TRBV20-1,CSARRTGGRDQPQHF
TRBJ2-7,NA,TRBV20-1,CSGSQPRGPYEQYF
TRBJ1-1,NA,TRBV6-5,CASRSGRRLNTEAFF
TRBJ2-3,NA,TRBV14,CARGERGGRDTQYF
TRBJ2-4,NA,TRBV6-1,CASGLGQTPSKNIQYF
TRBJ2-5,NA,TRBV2,CASSEASGQETQYF
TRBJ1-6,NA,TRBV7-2,CASSPVGTTYRLHF
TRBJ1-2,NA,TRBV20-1,CSAVSSNYGYTF
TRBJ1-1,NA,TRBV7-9,CATHRTETMNTEAFF
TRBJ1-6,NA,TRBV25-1,CASSGTGTGNSPLHF
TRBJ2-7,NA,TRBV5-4,CASSLDPSGEQYF
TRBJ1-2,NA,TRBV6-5,CASRETGLYGYTF
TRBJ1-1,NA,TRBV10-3,CAISVDPLNTEAFF
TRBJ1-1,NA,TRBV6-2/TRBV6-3,CASSIPAGLLPREAFF
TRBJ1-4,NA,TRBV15,CATSRSGLGEEKLFF
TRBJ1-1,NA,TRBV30,CAWRSSAGGAFF
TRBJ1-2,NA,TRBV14,CASSYRDRSSNYGYTF
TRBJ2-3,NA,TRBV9,CASNLAGGSSTDTQYF
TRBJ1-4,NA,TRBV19,CASNPRLGGEKLFF
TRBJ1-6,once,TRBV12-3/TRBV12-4,CASSPQGSSYNSPLHF
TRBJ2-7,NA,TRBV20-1,CSAPGLQGNQQYF
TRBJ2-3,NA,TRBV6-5,CASSYVPRDRLPTDTQYF
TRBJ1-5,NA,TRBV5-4,CASSLEQGAQHF
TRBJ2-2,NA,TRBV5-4,CASSLRGSNTGELFF
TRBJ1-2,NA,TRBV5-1,CASSLDRGGDYGYTF
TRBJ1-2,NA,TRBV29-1,CSVLTSLEVRYGYTF
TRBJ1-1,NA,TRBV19,CATRRGAGGRTEAFF
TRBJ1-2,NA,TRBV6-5,CASSYRAGQYGYTF
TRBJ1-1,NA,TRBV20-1,CSATHNDRVEAFF
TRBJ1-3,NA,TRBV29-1,CSGRGPGNTIYF
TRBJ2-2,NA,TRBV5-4,CASSHDRNTGELFF
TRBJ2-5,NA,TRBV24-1,CATSEILQGYQETQYF
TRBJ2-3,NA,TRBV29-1,CSVAGTRGDTQYF
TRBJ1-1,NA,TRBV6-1,CASIPGFGLKNTEAFF
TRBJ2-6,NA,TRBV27,CASSFWGSGANVLTF
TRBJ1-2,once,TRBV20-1,CSARQGPTYGYTF
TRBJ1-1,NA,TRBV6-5,CASSLGTVNTEAFF
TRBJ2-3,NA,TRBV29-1,CSVEERDTQYF
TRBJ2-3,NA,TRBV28,CASTSQTSDRRDTQYF
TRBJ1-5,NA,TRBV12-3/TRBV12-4,CASSQGARSNQPQHF
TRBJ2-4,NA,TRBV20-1,CSARGEWGYSKNIQYF
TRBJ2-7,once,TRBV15,CATSRDVGTGRKEQYF
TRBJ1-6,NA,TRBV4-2,CASSQGRGTSPLHF
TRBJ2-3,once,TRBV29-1,CSVLGRRTDTQYF
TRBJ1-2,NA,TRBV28,CASSSGTFYGYTF